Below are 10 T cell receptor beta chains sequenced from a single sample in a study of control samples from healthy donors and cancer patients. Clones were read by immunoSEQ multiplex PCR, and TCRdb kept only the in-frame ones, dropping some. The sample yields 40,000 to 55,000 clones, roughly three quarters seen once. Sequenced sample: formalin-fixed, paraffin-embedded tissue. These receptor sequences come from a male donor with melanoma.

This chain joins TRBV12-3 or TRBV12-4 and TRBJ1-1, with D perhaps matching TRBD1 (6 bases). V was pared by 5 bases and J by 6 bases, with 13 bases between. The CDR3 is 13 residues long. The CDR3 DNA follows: TGTGCCAGCAGTAACCTGGGACATTCTGAAGCTTTCTTT. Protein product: CASSNLGHSEAFF.

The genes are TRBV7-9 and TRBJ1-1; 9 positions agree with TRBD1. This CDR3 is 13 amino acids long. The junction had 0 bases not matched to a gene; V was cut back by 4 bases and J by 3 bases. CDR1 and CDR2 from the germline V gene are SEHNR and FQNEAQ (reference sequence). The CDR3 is CASSWTGDTEAFF. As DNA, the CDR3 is TGTGCCAGCAGCTGGACAGGGGACACTGAAGCTTTCTTT.

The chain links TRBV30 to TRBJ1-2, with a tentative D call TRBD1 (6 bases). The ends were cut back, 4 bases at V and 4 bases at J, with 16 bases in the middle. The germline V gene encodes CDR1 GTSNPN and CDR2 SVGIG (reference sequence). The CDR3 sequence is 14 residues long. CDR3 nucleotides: TGTGCCTGGACTCCAGACCGGGGGGCCTATGGCTACACCTTC. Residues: CAWTPDRGAYGYTF.

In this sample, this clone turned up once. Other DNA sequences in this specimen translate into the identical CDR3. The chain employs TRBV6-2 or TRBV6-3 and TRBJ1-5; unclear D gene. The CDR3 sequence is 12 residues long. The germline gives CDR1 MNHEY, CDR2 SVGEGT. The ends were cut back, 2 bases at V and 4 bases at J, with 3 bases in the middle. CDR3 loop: CASSYGNQPQHF. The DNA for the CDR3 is TGTGCCAGCAGTTACGGGAATCAGCCCCAGCATTTT.

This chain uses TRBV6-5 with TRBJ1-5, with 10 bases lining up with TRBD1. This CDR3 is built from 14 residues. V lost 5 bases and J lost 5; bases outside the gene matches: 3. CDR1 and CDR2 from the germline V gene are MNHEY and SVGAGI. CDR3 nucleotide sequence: TGTGCCAGCAGTCGGACAGGGGGTGATCAGCCCCAGCATTTT. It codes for CASSRTGGDQPQHF.

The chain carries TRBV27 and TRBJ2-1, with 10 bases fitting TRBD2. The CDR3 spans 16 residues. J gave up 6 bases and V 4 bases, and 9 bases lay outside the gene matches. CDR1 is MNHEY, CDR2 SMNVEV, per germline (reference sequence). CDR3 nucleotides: TGTGCCAGCAGTTCCGGCCGACTAGCGGGCTTCAATGAGCAGTTCTTC. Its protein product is CASSSGRLAGFNEQFF.

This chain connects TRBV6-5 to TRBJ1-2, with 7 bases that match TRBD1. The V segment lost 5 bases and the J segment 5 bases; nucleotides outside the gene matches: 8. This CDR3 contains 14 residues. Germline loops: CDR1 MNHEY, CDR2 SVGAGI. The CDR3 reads CASSPRQGIYGYTF. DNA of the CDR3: TGTGCCAGCAGTCCGAGACAGGGAATATATGGCTACACCTTC.

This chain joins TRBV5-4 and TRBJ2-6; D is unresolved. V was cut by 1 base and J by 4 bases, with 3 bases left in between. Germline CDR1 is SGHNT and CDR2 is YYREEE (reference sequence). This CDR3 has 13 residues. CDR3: CASSLQGANVLTF. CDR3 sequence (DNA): TGTGCCAGCAGCTTGCAGGGGGCCAACGTCCTGACTTTC.

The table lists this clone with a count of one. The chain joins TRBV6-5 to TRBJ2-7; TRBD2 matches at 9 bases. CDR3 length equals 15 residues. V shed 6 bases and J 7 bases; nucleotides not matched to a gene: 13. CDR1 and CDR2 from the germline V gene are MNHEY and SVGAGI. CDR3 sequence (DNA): TGTGCCAGCAGCGCCTGGGTAGCGGGAGTCGGTGAGCAGTACTTC. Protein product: CASSAWVAGVGEQYF.

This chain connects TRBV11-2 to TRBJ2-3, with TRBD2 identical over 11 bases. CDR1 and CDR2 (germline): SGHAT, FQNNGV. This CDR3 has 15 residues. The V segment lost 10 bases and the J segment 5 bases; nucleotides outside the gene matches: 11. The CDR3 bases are TGTGCCATTTCAAATAGCGGGAGGGCCAGAGATACGCAGTATTTT. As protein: CAISNSGRARDTQYF.